This entry concerns a single T cell receptor beta chain. No antigen is known for it. The data derive from a study of breast tumors, draining lymph nodes, adjacent tissues. Study-level results: Tumors had less TCR diversity than lymph nodes, more than nontumor tissue. Luminal-like breast cancer showed significantly greater tumor-nontumor repertoire similarity than basal-like breast cancer did.

Axillary draining lymph nodes of breast cancer patients supplied the node samples. TCRdb reanalysed the multiplex PCR reads using MiXCR and keeps one entry per CDR3 protein. The table includes approximately 120,000 distinct CDR3 sequences, around 21% detected once. The clonotype was recovered from a female donor with breast cancer. Some clones in this sample may be carry-over from other donors' samples. Sample: axillary lymph node tissue.

The CDR3 is CSARDRTSGRNSYNEQFF. The DNA of the CDR3 is TGCAGTGCTAGAGATCGGACTAGCGGGAGGAATTCCTACAATGAGCAGTTCTTC. J is TRBJ2-1 and V is TRBV20-1; 14 bases are a match to TRBD2. With V trimmed by 0 bases and J by 1 base, 5 bases remained unmatched. CDR1 and CDR2 from the germline V gene are DFQATT and SNEGSKA (reference sequence). There are 18 residues in the CDR3.